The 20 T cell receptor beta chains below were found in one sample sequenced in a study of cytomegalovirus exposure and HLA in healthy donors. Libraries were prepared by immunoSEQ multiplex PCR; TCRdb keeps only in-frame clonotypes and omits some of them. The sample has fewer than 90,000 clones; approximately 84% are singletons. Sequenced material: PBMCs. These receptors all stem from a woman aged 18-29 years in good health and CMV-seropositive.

The CDR3 is CASSRLPSSYEQYF. CDR3 DNA sequence: TGTGCCAGCAGCCGACTTCCTAGCTCCTACGAGCAGTACTTC. V and J are TRBV9 and TRBJ2-7; D is uncertain. The CDR3 totals 14 residues. The germline V gene encodes CDR1 SGDLS and CDR2 YYNGEE. The ends were cut back, 4 bases at V and 0 bases at J, with 11 bases in the middle.

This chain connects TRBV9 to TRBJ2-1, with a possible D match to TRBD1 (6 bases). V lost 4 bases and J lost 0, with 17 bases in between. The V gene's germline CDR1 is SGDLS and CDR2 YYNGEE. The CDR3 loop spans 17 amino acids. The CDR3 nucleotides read TGTGCCAGCAGCATTAATTCCCAGGGGAGCTCCTACAATGAGCAGTTCTTC. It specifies CASSINSQGSSYNEQFF.

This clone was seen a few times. CDR3 region: CASSTGQGRVVGKLFF. As DNA, the CDR3 is TGTGCCAGCAGCACGGGACAGGGACGGGTCGTCGGAAAACTGTTTTTT. The chain is built from TRBV27 and TRBJ1-4; 9 bases are shared with TRBD1. There are 16 residues in the CDR3. Germline V gene data show CDR1 as MNHEY and CDR2 as SMNVEV (reference sequence). With V trimmed by 6 bases and J by 10 bases, 15 bases remained unmatched.

CDR3 protein: CASSQDVWNSRSDTEAFF. The CDR3 region has the DNA TGCGCCAGCAGCCAAGACGTGTGGAACAGCCGGTCGGACACTGAAGCTTTCTTT. V gene TRBV4-1 combines with J gene TRBJ1-1; D is unresolved. CDR3 length equals 18 residues. V lost 0 bases and J 3 bases, leaving 20 bases between the germline ends. From germline, CDR1 is MGHRA and CDR2 YSYEKL.

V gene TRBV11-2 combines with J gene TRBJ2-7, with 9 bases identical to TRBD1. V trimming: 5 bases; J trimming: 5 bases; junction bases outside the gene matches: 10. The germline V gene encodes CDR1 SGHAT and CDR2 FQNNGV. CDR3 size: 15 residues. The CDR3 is CASSPATGGLDEQYF. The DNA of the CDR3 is TGTGCCAGCAGCCCAGCGACAGGGGGGTTGGACGAGCAGTACTTC.

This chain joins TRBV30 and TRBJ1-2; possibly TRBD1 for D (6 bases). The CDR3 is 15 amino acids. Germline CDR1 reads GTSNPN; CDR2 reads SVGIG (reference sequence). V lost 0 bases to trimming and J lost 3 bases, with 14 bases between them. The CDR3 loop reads CAWSVLGRGYYGYTF. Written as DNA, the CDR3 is TGTGCCTGGAGTGTACTAGGCAGGGGCTACTATGGCTACACCTTC.

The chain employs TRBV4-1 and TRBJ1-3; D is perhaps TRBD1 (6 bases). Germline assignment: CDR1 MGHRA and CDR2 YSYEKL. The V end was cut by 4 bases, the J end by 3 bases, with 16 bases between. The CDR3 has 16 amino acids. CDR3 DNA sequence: TGCGCCAGCAGCCCTCCTGGGGGGGGGCGTGGAAACACCATATATTTT. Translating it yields CASSPPGGGRGNTIYF.

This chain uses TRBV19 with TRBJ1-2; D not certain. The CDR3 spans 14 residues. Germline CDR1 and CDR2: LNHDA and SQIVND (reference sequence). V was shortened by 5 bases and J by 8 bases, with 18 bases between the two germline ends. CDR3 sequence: CASSSPMRARGYTF. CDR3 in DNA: TGTGCCAGTAGTTCCCCCATGAGGGCGAGGGGCTACACCTTC.

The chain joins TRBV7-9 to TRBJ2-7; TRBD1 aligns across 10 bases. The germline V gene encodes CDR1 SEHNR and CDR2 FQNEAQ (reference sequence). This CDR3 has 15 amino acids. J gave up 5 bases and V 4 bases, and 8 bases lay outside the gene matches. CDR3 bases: TGTGCCAGCAGCTCGGGGACAGGGGTGATAAACGAGCAGTACTTC. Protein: CASSSGTGVINEQYF.

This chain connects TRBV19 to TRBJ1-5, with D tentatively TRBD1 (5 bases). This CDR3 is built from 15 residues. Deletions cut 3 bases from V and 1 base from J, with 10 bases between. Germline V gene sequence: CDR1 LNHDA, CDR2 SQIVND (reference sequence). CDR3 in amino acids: CASSIGRVSNQPQHF. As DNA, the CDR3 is TGTGCCAGTAGTATTGGCAGGGTAAGCAATCAGCCCCAGCATTTT.

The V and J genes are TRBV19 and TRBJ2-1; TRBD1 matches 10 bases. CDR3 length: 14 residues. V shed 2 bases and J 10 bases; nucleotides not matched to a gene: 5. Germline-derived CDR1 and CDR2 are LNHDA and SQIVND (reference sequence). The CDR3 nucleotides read TGTGCCAGTAGTATAAGGGACAGGGGAGGCGAGCAGTTCTTC. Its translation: CASSIRDRGGEQFF. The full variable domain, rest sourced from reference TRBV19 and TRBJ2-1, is DGGITQSPKYLFRKEGQNVTLSCEQNLNHDAMYWYRQDPGQGLRLIYYSQIVNDFQKGDIAEGYSVSREKKESFPLTVTSAQKNPTAFYLCASSIRDRGGEQFFGPGTRLTVL.

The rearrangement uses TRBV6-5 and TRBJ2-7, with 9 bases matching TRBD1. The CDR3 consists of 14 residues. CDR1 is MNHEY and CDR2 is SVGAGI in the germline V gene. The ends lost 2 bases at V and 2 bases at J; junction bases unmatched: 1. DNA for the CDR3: TGTGCCAGCAGTTACGGGACAGGGACCTACGAGCAGTACTTC. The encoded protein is CASSYGTGTYEQYF.

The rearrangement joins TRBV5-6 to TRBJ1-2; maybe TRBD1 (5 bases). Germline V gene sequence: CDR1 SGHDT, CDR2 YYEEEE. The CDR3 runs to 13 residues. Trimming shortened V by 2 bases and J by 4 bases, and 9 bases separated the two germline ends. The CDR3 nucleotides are TGTGCCAGCAGCTTAGGCAGGGCCTATGGCTACACCTTC. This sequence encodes CASSLGRAYGYTF.

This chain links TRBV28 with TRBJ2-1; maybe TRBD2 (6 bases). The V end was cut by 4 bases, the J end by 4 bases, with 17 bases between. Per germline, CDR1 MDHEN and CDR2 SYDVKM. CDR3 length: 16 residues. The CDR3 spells CASSSGVGGRYNEQFF. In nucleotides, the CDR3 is TGTGCCAGCAGTTCGGGGGTCGGGGGTCGGTACAATGAGCAGTTCTTC.

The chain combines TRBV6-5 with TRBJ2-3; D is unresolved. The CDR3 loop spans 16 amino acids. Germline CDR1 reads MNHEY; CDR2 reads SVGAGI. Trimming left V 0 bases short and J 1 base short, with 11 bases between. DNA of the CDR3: TGTGCCAGCAGTTACTCCGCCGCCTATGGCACAGATACGCAGTATTTT. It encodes CASSYSAAYGTDTQYF.

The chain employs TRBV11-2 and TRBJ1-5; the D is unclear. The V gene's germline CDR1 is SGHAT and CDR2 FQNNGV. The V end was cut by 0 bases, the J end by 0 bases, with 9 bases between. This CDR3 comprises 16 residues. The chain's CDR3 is CASSLDWAGSNQPQHF. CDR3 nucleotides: TGTGCCAGCAGCTTAGATTGGGCCGGTAGCAATCAGCCCCAGCATTTT.

The CDR3 DNA sequence: TGTGCCAGCCGGAGGGGCGGATACGAGCAGTACTTC. Amino acids: CASRRGGYEQYF. The chain recombines TRBV6-5 with TRBJ2-7; tentatively, D is TRBD2 (6 bases). V was cut by 8 bases and J by 4 bases, with 12 bases left in between. From germline, CDR1 is MNHEY and CDR2 SVGAGI. The CDR3 runs to 12 residues.

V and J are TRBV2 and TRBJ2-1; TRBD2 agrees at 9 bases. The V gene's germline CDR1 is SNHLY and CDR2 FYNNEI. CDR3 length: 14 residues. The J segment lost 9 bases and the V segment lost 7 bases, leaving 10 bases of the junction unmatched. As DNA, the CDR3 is TGTGCCAGCAATTGGCGGGAGGGGTTGGGTGAGCAGTTCTTC. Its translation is CASNWREGLGEQFF.

CDR3 residues: CATQGWVTDTQYF. For the CDR3, the DNA is TGTGCCACCCAGGGGTGGGTGACAGATACGCAGTATTTT. V is TRBV19 and J is TRBJ2-3; a possible D gene is TRBD1 (6 bases). The CDR3 totals 13 residues. Trimming took off 10 bases at V and 3 bases at J, with 14 bases between the two ends. Germline lookup yields CDR1 LNHDA and CDR2 SQIVND (reference sequence).

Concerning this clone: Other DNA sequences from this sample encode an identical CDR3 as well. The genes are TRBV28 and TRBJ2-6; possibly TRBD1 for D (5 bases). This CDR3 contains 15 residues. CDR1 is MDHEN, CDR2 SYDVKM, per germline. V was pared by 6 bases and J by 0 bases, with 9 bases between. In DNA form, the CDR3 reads TGTGCCAGCAGCCCTGACAGCTCTGGGGCCAACGTCCTGACTTTC. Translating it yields CASSPDSSGANVLTF.